The sequence of this T cell receptor beta chain was determined in a study of radiation and T cells in renal cell carcinoma. Time point specified: blood 4 weeks post-SBRT, at nephrectomy. Treatment given: 15 Gy SBRT to primary tumor, nephrectomy 4 weeks later. CDR1 SGDLS and CDR2 YYNGEE come from the germline V gene. The V end lost 7 bases, the J end lost 4 bases, and 8 bases lay between the germline ends. This CDR3 comprises 12 residues. Sequencing used immunoSEQ multiplex PCR; TCRdb keeps in-frame clones, though not all of them. This sample has over 120,000 clones, with around nine tenths found just once.

The chain combines TRBV9 with TRBJ2-2; D gene unclear. This receptor was identified in a woman between 50 and 59 years old with renal cell carcinoma. The sample consisted of blood, taken from a patient whose treatment included radiotherapy and nephrectomy. CDR3 loop: CASSPGTGELFF. The DNA for the CDR3 is TGTGCCAGCTCTCCGGGCACCGGGGAGCTGTTTTTT.